This T cell receptor beta chain was profiled in a study of blood T cell repertoires in COVID-19. The CDR3 sequence is 14 residues long. Germline V lookup: CDR1 SGHTS, CDR2 YDEGEE. Trimming stripped 0 bases from V and 7 bases from J, with 11 bases between. The sample holds a few counts of this clone. TCRdb's table, derived via immunoSEQ multiplex PCR, lists solely in-frame clones and lacks some. The table records approximately 110,000 clones, approximately 88% of them present only once. Sequenced sample: peripheral blood. The receptor's source is a middle-aged woman with acute or convalescent COVID-19. The V gene is TRBV5-8, the J gene TRBJ1-5; the D gene is possibly TRBD1 (5 bases). This chain's CDR3 is CASSLGRGGQPQHF. The CDR3 DNA is TGTGCCAGCAGCTTGGGTAGGGGTGGGCAGCCCCAGCATTTT.